This T cell receptor beta chain stems from a study of blood T cell repertoires in COVID-19. Original methodology: By means of reference gene primer amplification, nucleated cell counts were estimated. Sequenced by immunoSEQ multiplex PCR; TCRdb stores in-frame clones only, minus some. Clone size and the V and J calls come from that table; the DNA yielded D and trimming. This sample has roughly 300,000 clones, with around four fifths found just once. CDR3 length: 18 amino acids. In germline, CDR1 is MGHRA, CDR2 YSYEKL. V trimming: 5 bases; J trimming: 4 bases; junction bases outside the gene matches: 16.

The sample taken for sequencing was peripheral blood. The rearrangement uses TRBV4-1 and TRBJ1-4, with 7 bases identical to TRBD1. The clonotype comes from a woman aged 45-65 years with acute or convalescent COVID-19. The CDR3 spells CASSSGPGGKLDNEKLFF. The DNA of the CDR3 is TGCGCCAGCAGCTCGGGTCCAGGGGGAAAACTGGATAATGAAAAACTGTTTTTT.